The 30 T cell receptor beta chains below all came from one sample that was sequenced in a study of shared clonotypes between healthy human individuals (dated by TCRdb to 2019 to 2021). The library was produced with the immunoSEQ multiplex PCR assay. TCRdb mirrors the immuneACCESS table, restricted to in-frame sequences. Some clones are absent from its copies; in checked studies, under half trace to an unresolved V gene, and the reason for the others is unknown. The sample includes about 800,000 clones, with 90% to 98% observed a single time. Clones ranked in the top ten supply less than 0.3% of the sample. CD8 naive samples were CD45RO-negative cells positively selected for CCR7, giving a CD45RA+CCR7+ population that excluded TemRA cells. Sequenced: naive CD8+ T cells sorted from blood. The cell subset or site label of this sample denotes: CD45RA+CCR7+. These receptors came from a man aged 25 to 45 in good health.

The chain employs TRBV5-1 and TRBJ2-7, with 9 positions matching TRBD2. The CDR3 length is 17 residues. V lost 0 bases to trimming and J lost 3 bases; unmatched junction nucleotides: 10. Germline CDR1 is SGHRS and CDR2 is YFSETQ. The CDR3 is CASSLGTRTSEHYEQYF. CDR3 sequence (DNA): TGCGCCAGCAGCTTGGGGACCCGGACTAGCGAACACTACGAGCAGTACTTC.

The V call is TRBV9, the J call TRBJ2-1; 7 bases align to TRBD2. After removal of 0 bases from V and 2 bases from J, the junction contained 5 bases not matched to a gene. The CDR3 runs 16 residues. Germline CDR1 reads SGDLS; CDR2 reads YYNGEE. CDR3 protein: CASSVVPSGAYNEQFF. The CDR3 coding sequence is TGTGCCAGCAGCGTAGTCCCTAGCGGCGCCTACAATGAGCAGTTCTTC.

The rearrangement joins TRBV7-6 to TRBJ2-1, with D unresolved. Germline CDR1 and CDR2: SGHVS and FNYEAQ. V lost 5 bases, J lost 4 bases, and 12 bases lay in between. The CDR3 spans 14 residues. CDR3 protein: CASSGISFYNEQFF. CDR3 sequence (DNA): TGTGCCAGCAGCGGAATTTCTTTTTACAATGAGCAGTTCTTC.

This chain links TRBV9 with TRBJ2-2, with TRBD1 identical over 9 bases. CDR3 size: 14 residues. Per the germline V gene, CDR1 is SGDLS and CDR2 is YYNGEE. V lost 0 bases, J lost 6 bases, and 0 bases stayed unmatched. CDR3 loop: CASSVGDRAGELFF. CDR3 sequence (DNA): TGTGCCAGCAGCGTAGGGGACAGGGCCGGGGAGCTGTTTTTT.

V is TRBV5-1 and J is TRBJ2-7; 7 bases agree with TRBD2. Germline V gene data show CDR1 as SGHRS and CDR2 as YFSETQ. The CDR3 sequence is 14 residues long. J was trimmed by 4 bases and V by 5 bases; bases with no gene match: 9. Written as DNA, the CDR3 is TGCGCCAGCAGAATCGGCGGGGGAGGGTACGAGCAGTACTTC. Amino acids: CASRIGGGGYEQYF.

V is TRBV9 and J is TRBJ1-1, with D perhaps matching TRBD1 (6 bases). CDR3 length: 13 amino acids. V gave up 0 bases and J gave up 4 bases, with 7 bases separating them. The germline gives CDR1 SGDLS, CDR2 YYNGEE. CDR3 residues: CASSVGDTTEAFF. The CDR3 DNA is TGTGCCAGCAGCGTAGGGGACACCACTGAAGCTTTCTTT.

V usage is TRBV29-1 and J usage is TRBJ2-2; tentatively, D is TRBD2 (6 bases). From germline, CDR1 is SQVTM and CDR2 ANQGSEA. V gave up 4 bases and J gave up 0 bases, with 15 bases separating them. CDR3 length equals 16 residues. CDR3 sequence (DNA): TGCAGCGTTGTCGGGGGACTTTCTCCGAACACCGGGGAGCTGTTTTTT. Translation gives CSVVGGLSPNTGELFF.

The rearrangement joins TRBV6-1 to TRBJ2-1, with D perhaps TRBD1 or TRBD2 (5 bases each). The germline CDR1 and CDR2 sequences are MNHNS and SASEGT. V lost 3 bases to trimming and J lost 0 bases, with 18 bases between them. The CDR3 length is 18 residues. The CDR3 DNA sequence: TGTGCCAGCAGTGAGGTGGGGGTAATGGGAAGCTCCTACAATGAGCAGTTCTTC. It specifies CASSEVGVMGSSYNEQFF.

J is TRBJ2-2 and V is TRBV18, with D uncertain. The V end lost 6 bases, the J end lost 2 bases, and 10 bases lay between the germline ends. This CDR3 contains 14 residues. CDR1 is KGHSH and CDR2 is LQKENI in the germline V gene. Here the CDR3 reads CASSREGNTGELFF. The DNA for the CDR3 is TGTGCCAGCTCGCGAGAAGGAAACACCGGGGAGCTGTTTTTT.

The rearrangement links TRBV5-8 to TRBJ2-3; D unclear. The CDR3 is 11 residues long. Trimming removed 0 bases at V and 9 bases at J, with 5 bases between. Germline V lookup: CDR1 SGHTS, CDR2 YDEGEE. The CDR3 loop is CASSLANTQYF. The CDR3 nucleotides are TGTGCCAGCAGCTTGGCCAACACGCAGTATTTT.

The rearrangement uses TRBV18 and TRBJ1-2; tentatively, D is TRBD1 (5 bases). The CDR3 runs to 16 residues. Trimming left V 5 bases short and J 5 bases short, with 21 bases between. Per germline, CDR1 KGHSH and CDR2 LQKENI. The DNA of the CDR3 is TGTGCCAGCTCAGACCAGGGCCCGGCAGACTCTTATGGCTACACCTTC. Encoded protein: CASSDQGPADSYGYTF.

DNA for the CDR3: TGCAGCGCAACTACTAACACCGGGGAGCTGTTTTTT. Translated: CSATTNTGELFF. This sequence joins TRBV29-1 and TRBJ2-2; D ambiguous. The CDR3 is 12 residues long. V was shortened by 7 bases and J by 2 bases, with 8 bases between the two germline ends. The germline V gene has CDR1 SQVTM and CDR2 ANQGSEA.

The chain carries TRBV11-2 and TRBJ2-7, with 13 bases aligning to TRBD2. Trimming cost V 4 bases and J 3 bases; bases outside gene matches: 6. Germline values: CDR1 SGHAT, CDR2 FQNNGV. CDR3 length equals 16 residues. The CDR3 reads CASSSGTSGIFYEQYF. The CDR3, as DNA: TGTGCCAGCAGCTCAGGGACTAGCGGGATCTTCTACGAGCAGTACTTC. The whole variable domain, filled in from reference TRBV11-2 and TRBJ2-7, reads EAGVAQSPRYKIIEKRQSVAFWCNPISGHATLYWYQQILGQGPKLLIQFQNNGVVDDSQLPKDRFSAERLKGVDSTLKIQPAKLEDSAVYLCASSSGTSGIFYEQYFGPGTRLTVT.

V and J are TRBV11-2 and TRBJ2-7; D not resolved. The ends were cut back, 2 bases at V and 5 bases at J, with 7 bases in the middle. The CDR3 loop spans 12 amino acids. Germline loops: CDR1 SGHAT, CDR2 FQNNGV. The CDR3 DNA is TGTGCCAGCAGCTTAACCATCGACGAGCAGTACTTC. Translation gives CASSLTIDEQYF.

Regarding this clone: In the same sample, other DNA sequences code for this CDR3. The chain has TRBV18 and TRBJ2-7; possibly TRBD1 for D (5 bases). The CDR3 is made up of 14 amino acids. V lost 4 bases to trimming and J lost 0 bases, with 10 bases between them. Per the germline V gene, CDR1 is KGHSH and CDR2 is LQKENI. The CDR3 nucleotides read TGTGCCAGCTCACTATCGGACAACTCCTACGAGCAGTACTTC. It encodes CASSLSDNSYEQYF.

V and J are TRBV2 and TRBJ2-2, with 7 bases identical to TRBD1. The V gene's germline CDR1 is SNHLY and CDR2 FYNNEI. The CDR3 contains 14 residues. J gave up 4 bases and V 9 bases, and 8 bases lay outside the gene matches. The CDR3 reads CASRTRQGTGELFF. CDR3 bases: TGTGCCAGTCGGACGAGACAGGGCACCGGGGAGCTGTTTTTT.

This rearrangement joins TRBV7-9 to TRBJ2-3; 9 bases agree with TRBD2. V gave up 3 bases and J gave up 1 base; unmatched junction bases: 5. The germline V gene has CDR1 SEHNR and CDR2 FQNEAQ (reference sequence). There are 16 residues in the CDR3. In DNA form, the CDR3 reads TGTGCCAGCAGCTTCTTGGCTAGCGGGGGCACAGATACGCAGTATTTT. Its protein product is CASSFLASGGTDTQYF.

Notes on this clone: The sample holds other DNA sequences that translate to the same CDR3. The chain employs TRBV7-9 and TRBJ2-7, with TRBD1 matching 7 bases. Trimming at V came to 2 bases and at J to 3 bases, leaving 4 bases not matched to a gene. The length of the CDR3 is 14 residues. In germline, CDR1 is SEHNR, CDR2 FQNEAQ (reference sequence). CDR3 residues: CASSLPGGSYEQYF. CDR3 coding DNA: TGTGCCAGCAGCTTACCAGGGGGAAGCTACGAGCAGTACTTC.

This clone was picked up one time. The gene calls are TRBV7-2 and TRBJ2-7; a weak D match, TRBD1 (6 bases). The CDR3 is made up of 16 amino acids. Trimming cost V 2 bases and J 2 bases, with 16 bases left between them. The germline CDR1 and CDR2 sequences are SGHTA and FQGNSA. CDR3 sequence (DNA): TGTGCCAGCAGCTTAATACCCCGGGACAACACCTACGAGCAGTACTTC. It specifies CASSLIPRDNTYEQYF.

The rearrangement uses TRBV10-3 and TRBJ2-7; weak D call: TRBD2 (5 bases). The CDR3 length is 15 residues. Germline CDR1 and CDR2: ENHRY and SYGVKD. Trimming took off 4 bases at V and 4 bases at J, with 17 bases between the two ends. This CDR3 is CAISVGSRLSYEQYF. CDR3 coding DNA: TGTGCCATCAGTGTAGGGAGTCGGTTGTCTTACGAGCAGTACTTC.

This chain joins TRBV12-5 and TRBJ2-7; D is tentatively TRBD1 or TRBD2 (5 bases each). Per the germline V gene, CDR1 is LGHNT and CDR2 is FRNRAP. V shed 6 bases and J shed 4 bases, with 7 bases lying between them. The CDR3 sequence is 11 residues long. CDR3 amino acids: CASGEGYEQYF. The CDR3 DNA reads TGTGCTAGTGGAGAGGGGTACGAGCAGTACTTC. The complete variable domain, with remaining parts taken from reference TRBV12-5 and TRBJ2-7, reads DARVTQTPRHKVTEMGQEVTMRCQPILGHNTVFWYRQTMMQGLELLAYFRNRAPLDDSGMPKDRFSAEMPDATLATLKIQPSEPRDSAVYFCASGEGYEQYFGPGTRLTVT.

The chain is built from TRBV7-9 and TRBJ2-5; D possibly corresponds to TRBD1 (5 bases). The CDR3 runs to 17 residues. V was cut by 1 base and J by 3 bases, with 18 bases left in between. Germline V gene data show CDR1 as SEHNR and CDR2 as FQNEAQ (reference sequence). This CDR3 is CASSLGYRGSPEETQYF. The CDR3 bases are TGTGCCAGCAGCTTAGGCTATAGGGGCAGCCCAGAAGAGACCCAGTACTTC.

The rearrangement uses TRBV6-5 and TRBJ1-2; D might be TRBD1 (6 bases). The CDR3 has 14 residues. CDR1 MNHEY and CDR2 SVGAGI come from the germline V gene. Trimming removed 6 bases at V and 8 bases at J, with 19 bases between. This chain's CDR3 is CASSPTGAVSGYTF. In DNA form, the CDR3 reads TGTGCCAGCAGCCCGACAGGTGCCGTCTCGGGCTACACCTTC.

J is TRBJ2-7 and V is TRBV10-3; TRBD1 agrees at 8 bases. The germline CDR1 and CDR2 sequences are ENHRY and SYGVKD. Losses at the gene ends were 5 bases for V and 3 bases for J; bases not matched to a gene: 9. CDR3 length: 15 residues. The CDR3 is CAISSGQGSGYEQYF. The CDR3, as DNA: TGTGCCATCAGTTCCGGACAGGGTTCCGGCTACGAGCAGTACTTC.

This clone was picked up one time. The CDR3: CASSLSDEQYF. In DNA form, the CDR3 reads TGTGCCAGCAGCTTGAGTGACGAGCAGTACTTC. V usage is TRBV5-8 and J usage is TRBJ2-7; D call uncertain. CDR1 is SGHTS and CDR2 is YDEGEE in the germline V gene. V lost 1 base, J lost 5 bases, and 4 bases lay in between. The CDR3 contains 11 residues.

The chain uses TRBV5-1 and TRBJ2-5; D is unresolved. V gave up 4 bases and J gave up 3 bases, with 16 bases separating them. This CDR3 is 15 amino acids long. Germline assignment: CDR1 SGHRS and CDR2 YFSETQ. The CDR3 loop reads CASSLVGDGEETQYF. CDR3 DNA sequence: TGCGCCAGCAGCCTCGTTGGAGATGGGGAAGAGACCCAGTACTTC.

This clone was recorded only once. The chain is built from TRBV19 and TRBJ1-2; tentative D call: TRBD1 (5 bases). CDR3 length: 14 residues. The germline V gene encodes CDR1 LNHDA and CDR2 SQIVND (reference sequence). Trimming left V 3 bases short and J 8 bases short, with 16 bases between. In DNA, the CDR3 is TGTGCCAGTAGTATTCAGGGACCCGATGGAGGCTACACCTTC. Translated, it gives CASSIQGPDGGYTF.

The sample holds one count of this clone. The chain recombines TRBV5-1 with TRBJ2-1; 7 positions match TRBD1. Germline V gene lookup returns CDR1 SGHRS and CDR2 YFSETQ. V dropped 0 bases and J dropped 4; count of bases not matched to a gene: 4. The CDR3 consists of 15 residues. The CDR3, as DNA: TGCGCCAGCAGCTTGGGGCAGGGGGAGTACAATGAGCAGTTCTTC. Its translation is CASSLGQGEYNEQFF.

This chain uses TRBV27 with TRBJ2-3; TRBD2 matches at 8 bases. The CDR3 runs to 14 residues. Looked up from germline, CDR1 is MNHEY and CDR2 is SMNVEV (reference sequence). The trim removed 8 bases at V and 2 bases at J, leaving 6 bases unmatched. DNA of the CDR3: TGTGCCAGCCGAAATAGCGGGGACACAGATACGCAGTATTTT. Its translation is CASRNSGDTDTQYF.

The chain employs TRBV10-3 and TRBJ2-1; TRBD2 agrees at 14 bases. CDR1 is ENHRY, CDR2 SYGVKD, per germline. The CDR3 extends over 16 amino acids. Unmatched junction bases numbered 5, after V lost 0 bases and J lost 10 bases. The CDR3 DNA is TGTGCCATCAGTGAGTCGACTAGCGGGAGGGCCTGGGAGCAGTTCTTC. Translation: CAISESTSGRAWEQFF.